These 31 T cell receptor beta chains share one sample of origin, sequenced in a study of T cell repertoires in cytomegalovirus infection. These TCRs' antigens remain unknown. TCRdb independently ran MiXCR on the reads; one entry per CDR3 protein. Among about 900,000 distinct CDR3 sequences, less than 40% were seen once, and the ten largest hold more than 12%. The source material was cultured CD8+ T cells from PBMCs, sampled from culture after CMV antigen stimulation. These TCRs come from a human donor in good health (CMV status not recorded). Some clones in this sample may be carry-over from other donors' samples.

This clonotype is a singleton in its sample. J is TRBJ1-1 and V is TRBV3-1, with D perhaps matching TRBD1 (6 bases). Between the trimmed V and J ends, which lost 2 bases and 3 bases, there was a span of 16 bases. CDR1 is LGHDT and CDR2 is YNNKEL in the germline V gene (reference sequence). CDR3 length: 16 residues. This chain's CDR3 is CASSQPSSWGHTEAFF. The CDR3 bases are TGTGCCAGCAGCCAACCTTCTTCCTGGGGGCACACTGAAGCTTTCTTT.

The V call is TRBV28, the J call TRBJ2-5; D is possibly TRBD1 (6 bases). V was pared by 8 bases and J by 3 bases, with 25 bases between. This CDR3 is 17 amino acids long. Germline V lookup: CDR1 MDHEN, CDR2 SYDVKM. The CDR3 loop reads CASRRSPERGIEETQYF. The CDR3 bases are TGTGCCAGCCGCAGGAGCCCAGAAAGGGGGATAGAAGAGACCCAGTACTTC.

This clonotype has more than one count but fewer than ten. This chain uses TRBV9 with TRBJ1-2; D uncertain. The CDR3 consists of 15 residues. Trimming took 3 bases from V and 8 from J, leaving 20 bases between them. Looked up from germline, CDR1 is SGDLS and CDR2 is YYNGEE. The CDR3 here is CASSAYDGRKEGYTF. The CDR3 coding sequence is TGTGCCAGCAGCGCGTACGATGGGAGGAAGGAAGGCTACACCTTC. The full variable domain, with the rest looked up from reference TRBV9 and TRBJ1-2, is DSGVTQTPKHLITATGQRVTLRCSPRSGDLSVYWYQQSLDQGLQFLIQYYNGEERAKGNILERFSAQQFPDLHSELNLSSLELGDSALYFCASSAYDGRKEGYTFGSGTRLTVV.

This clonotype was observed many times. Germline is not matched at one junction end, which may reflect a read error. The chain combines TRBV7-7 with TRBJ2-3, with D perhaps being TRBD1 or TRBD2 (6 bases each). This CDR3 contains 16 residues. The germline CDR1 and CDR2 sequences are SSHAT and FNYEAQ (reference sequence). DNA for the CDR3: TGTGCTAGCAGCTTAGGTCGGGGGCTAAGCACAGATACGCAGTATTTT. Its translation is CASSLGRGLSTDTQYF. Using reference TRBV7-7 and TRBJ2-3 for the parts outside the CDR3, the full variable domain is GAGVSQSPRYKVTKRGQDVTLRCDPISSHATLYWYQQALGQGPEFLTYFNYEAQPDKSGLPSDRFSAERPEGSISTLTIQRTEQRDSAMYRCASSLGRGLSTDTQYFGPGTRLTVL.

The chain joins TRBV5-4 to TRBJ1-1, with D unresolved. The V gene's germline CDR1 is SGHNT and CDR2 YYREEE (reference sequence). The CDR3 spans 14 residues. Between the trimmed V and J ends, which lost 4 bases and 2 bases, there was a span of 12 bases. CDR3 sequence (DNA): TGTGCCAGCAGCATCAGACCATTCAACACTGAAGCTTTCTTT. Translated, it gives CASSIRPFNTEAFF.

This clonotype was detected ten times or more. The genes are TRBV6-2 or TRBV6-3 and TRBJ1-2; D uncertain. This CDR3 contains 13 residues. V was pared by 0 bases and J by 0 bases, with 2 bases between. Germline V gene lookup returns CDR1 MNHEY and CDR2 SVGEGT. The CDR3 nucleotides are TGTGCCAGCAGTTACTCAGCTAACTATGGCTACACCTTC. It yields the protein CASSYSANYGYTF.

Many counts were recorded for this clonotype. This chain connects TRBV2 to TRBJ2-2, with D perhaps TRBD1 (5 bases). CDR3 length: 16 residues. Germline CDR1 SNHLY, CDR2 FYNNEI. Deletions cut 4 bases from V and 1 base from J, with 13 bases between. CDR3 DNA sequence: TGTGCCAGCAGTGTACAAGGACACAAGAACACCGGGGAGCTGTTTTTT. Its protein product is CASSVQGHKNTGELFF.

The V gene is TRBV6-6, the J gene TRBJ2-7; 10 positions agree with TRBD2. This CDR3 has 19 residues. Trimming at V came to 7 bases and at J to 3 bases, leaving 21 bases not matched to a gene. Germline CDR1 reads MNHNY; CDR2 reads SVGAGI (reference sequence). CDR3 sequence: CASTYPIFSGGPTDYEQYF. CDR3 coding DNA: TGTGCCAGCACCTACCCAATTTTTAGCGGGGGGCCAACCGACTACGAGCAGTACTTC.

The V call is TRBV27, the J call TRBJ2-1; TRBD2 aligns across 11 bases. With 5 bases clipped from V and 7 bases from J, the junction kept 7 bases outside the gene matches. The germline V gene has CDR1 MNHEY and CDR2 SMNVEV (reference sequence). The CDR3 is made up of 15 amino acids. The CDR3 sequence: CASSLPTSGDNEQFF. DNA for the CDR3: TGTGCCAGCAGTCTCCCGACTAGCGGGGATAATGAGCAGTTCTTC.

By share, this clonotype counts as large. The chain is built from TRBV27 and TRBJ2-6, with D unresolved. The CDR3 is made up of 18 amino acids. The V end was cut by 6 bases, the J end by 2 bases, with 20 bases between. CDR1 MNHEY and CDR2 SMNVEV come from the germline V gene (reference sequence). The CDR3 loop is CASRIRASSYAGANVLTF. CDR3 bases: TGTGCCAGCAGGATACGGGCCTCCTCTTATGCTGGGGCCAACGTCCTGACTTTC.

The V and J genes are TRBV7-9 and TRBJ1-2; possible D gene TRBD1, 6 bases. Germline CDR1 SEHNR, CDR2 FQNEAQ (reference sequence). Trimming stripped 3 bases from V and 0 bases from J, with 14 bases between. This CDR3 comprises 16 residues. DNA for the CDR3: TGTGCCAGCAGCTTGCTGGACAGCACCTCTAACTATGGCTACACCTTC. Its protein product is CASSLLDSTSNYGYTF.

The V gene is TRBV27, the J gene TRBJ2-5; 8 nucleotides agree with TRBD1. The CDR3 is 14 residues long. The trim removed 3 bases at V and 4 bases at J, leaving 4 bases unmatched. Germline V gives CDR1 MNHEY, CDR2 SMNVEV (reference sequence). The CDR3 DNA sequence: TGTGCCAGCAGTTTCGCAGGGGGCGGAGAGACCCAGTACTTC. Translating gives CASSFAGGGETQYF.

This clonotype appeared a few times. The V gene is TRBV6-5, the J gene TRBJ1-4; D possibly corresponds to TRBD1 (6 bases). The V gene's germline CDR1 is MNHEY and CDR2 SVGAGI. The CDR3 has 16 amino acids. V lost 2 bases and J 3 bases, leaving 13 bases between the germline ends. The CDR3 DNA is TGTGCCAGCAGTTACACATTACAGGGACCTAATGAAAAACTGTTTTTT. Protein product: CASSYTLQGPNEKLFF.

This clonotype was seen a handful of times. This chain joins TRBV7-6 and TRBJ1-3, with D unclear. Trimming stripped 7 bases from V and 0 bases from J, with 16 bases between. The CDR3 totals 16 residues. Germline values: CDR1 SGHVS, CDR2 FNYEAQ. CDR3 sequence reads: CASTSDVVFSGNTIYF. DNA of the CDR3: TGTGCCAGCACCTCGGACGTAGTTTTCTCTGGAAACACCATATATTTT.

This clonotype was counted a few times. CDR3 amino acids: CASTTSGVWNEQFF. DNA for the CDR3: TGTGCCAGCACCACTAGCGGGGTTTGGAATGAGCAGTTCTTC. The V and J genes are TRBV7-6 and TRBJ2-1, with TRBD2 matching 10 bases. After removal of 7 bases from V and 7 bases from J, the junction contained 7 bases not matched to a gene. This CDR3 comprises 14 residues. The germline V gene encodes CDR1 SGHVS and CDR2 FNYEAQ.

The chain couples TRBV6-1 to TRBJ2-7; TRBD1 aligns across 8 bases. CDR1 is MNHNS and CDR2 is SASEGT in the germline V gene. V lost 4 bases and J lost 5; bases outside the gene matches: 4. CDR3 length: 13 amino acids. The DNA for the CDR3 is TGTGCCAGCAGTGCCCGACAGGGGAACGAGCAGTACGTC. This gives the protein CASSARQGNEQYV.

The genes are TRBV6-1 and TRBJ2-1, with D maybe TRBD2 (7 bases). V shed 6 bases and J shed 8 bases, with 20 bases lying between them. This CDR3 is built from 15 residues. Germline loops: CDR1 MNHNS, CDR2 SASEGT. CDR3: CASSAWWGGRDEQFF. The CDR3, as DNA: TGTGCCAGCAGCGCCTGGTGGGGGGGCAGGGATGAGCAGTTCTTC.

The chain uses TRBV20-1 and TRBJ2-2; D ambiguous. The V end was cut by 5 bases, the J end by 3 bases, with 22 bases between. Germline loops: CDR1 DFQATT, CDR2 SNEGSKA (reference sequence). The CDR3 runs to 17 residues. This CDR3 reads CSAPIRNPSLHTGELFF. CDR3 nucleotides: TGCAGTGCTCCCATTAGGAATCCATCTCTGCACACCGGGGAGCTGTTTTTT.

V is TRBV7-1 and J is TRBJ1-2; 7 bases line up with TRBD1. TRBV7-1 is an ORF; its function is uncertain. This CDR3 has 13 amino acids. The J segment lost 4 bases and the V segment lost 6 bases, leaving 5 bases of the junction unmatched. The CDR3 DNA follows: TGTGCCAGCAGTGCGGGACAGATCTATGGCTACACCTTC. Translating gives CASSAGQIYGYTF.

This clonotype occurred a few times. The chain carries TRBV18 and TRBJ2-1, with TRBD2 matching 9 bases. J gave up 2 bases and V 2 bases, and 1 base lay outside the gene matches. The V gene's germline CDR1 is KGHSH and CDR2 LQKENI. CDR3 length: 15 residues. In DNA form, the CDR3 reads TGTGCCAGCTCACCAGGCGGGGGGGCCTACAATGAGCAGTTCTTC. It codes for CASSPGGGAYNEQFF. The full variable domain, rest sourced from reference TRBV18 and TRBJ2-1, is NAGVMQNPRHLVRRRGQEARLRCSPMKGHSHVYWYRQLPEEGLKFMVYLQKENIIDESGMPKERFSAEFPKEGPSILRIQQVVRGDSAAYFCASSPGGGAYNEQFFGPGTRLTVL.

This clonotype showed up just a few times. The chain has TRBV6-1 and TRBJ2-7; 10 bases map to TRBD1. J lost 12 bases, V lost 5 bases, and 10 bases had no gene match. This CDR3 spans 13 amino acids. Germline values: CDR1 MNHNS, CDR2 SASEGT. The CDR3, as DNA: TGTGCCAGCAGTTTTTTGGGGACAGGGGTATGGTACGTC. It yields the protein CASSFLGTGVWYV.

This clonotype has only one observation. The chain recombines TRBV6-2 or TRBV6-3 with TRBJ1-5, with a possible D match to TRBD1 (5 bases). This CDR3 contains 11 residues. Germline V gene lookup returns CDR1 MNHEY and CDR2 SVGEGT. V dropped 6 bases and J dropped 9 bases, with 9 bases sitting between them. CDR3 region: CASRSGGPQHF. The CDR3 coding sequence is TGTGCCAGCAGGTCTGGGGGGCCCCAGCATTTT.

The chain has TRBV4-2 and TRBJ2-7, with 12 bases matching TRBD1. The germline gives CDR1 LGHNA, CDR2 YNFKEQ. The CDR3 is made up of 15 amino acids. V lost 1 base and J lost 2; bases outside the gene matches: 0. The CDR3 bases are TGTGCCAGCAGCCAAGGGGACAGGGGGCCCTACGAGCAGTACTTC. Its protein is CASSQGDRGPYEQYF.

This clonotype was counted ten times or more. The J gene is TRBJ2-2, the V gene TRBV7-6; D gene ambiguous. CDR1 and CDR2 (germline): SGHVS, FNYEAQ. CDR3 length equals 13 residues. V was shortened by 10 bases and J by 6 bases, with 15 bases between the two germline ends. The CDR3 DNA is TGTGCCACTTCCGGATCACGGGCCGGGGAGCTGTTTTTT. Protein sequence: CATSGSRAGELFF.

This chain connects TRBV6-6 to TRBJ1-4; D is perhaps TRBD1 (5 bases). The CDR3 is 13 residues long. Germline-derived CDR1 and CDR2 are MNHNY and SVGAGI (reference sequence). Between the trimmed V and J ends, which lost 4 bases and 8 bases, there was a span of 11 bases. The CDR3 sequence: CASSSAGGEKLFF. The CDR3 DNA sequence: TGTGCCAGCAGTTCTGCGGGGGGGGAAAAACTGTTTTTT.

This chain connects TRBV28 to TRBJ2-3; a possible D gene is TRBD2 (5 bases). Looked up from germline, CDR1 is MDHEN and CDR2 is SYDVKM. CDR3 length equals 14 residues. V lost 3 bases and J lost 6, with 13 bases in between. This CDR3 is CASSFRGPDDTQYF. CDR3 nucleotide sequence: TGTGCCAGCAGTTTTCGAGGGCCCGACGATACGCAGTATTTT.

This clonotype was seen at least ten times. The chain couples TRBV7-2 to TRBJ2-3, with D unresolved. The germline V gene has CDR1 SGHTA and CDR2 FQGNSA. This CDR3 is built from 16 residues. Trimming shortened V by 1 base and J by 0 bases, and 11 bases separated the two germline ends. The CDR3 protein is CASSLVGETSTDTQYF. The CDR3, as DNA: TGTGCCAGCAGCTTAGTTGGGGAAACTAGCACAGATACGCAGTATTTT.

The rearrangement uses TRBV4-1 and TRBJ2-1; TRBD2 might be the D (6 bases). CDR3 length equals 15 residues. CDR1 is MGHRA, CDR2 YSYEKL, per germline. V dropped 4 bases and J dropped 0 bases, with 10 bases sitting between them. This chain's CDR3 is CASSLTGDSYNEQFF. The CDR3, as DNA: TGCGCCAGCAGCCTGACGGGGGACTCCTACAATGAGCAGTTCTTC.

The rearrangement joins TRBV6-1 to TRBJ2-2, with 13 bases matching TRBD2. CDR1 and CDR2 from the germline V gene are MNHNS and SASEGT. The ends lost 2 bases at V and 5 bases at J; junction bases unmatched: 2. The CDR3 runs to 16 residues. CDR3 residues: CASSETSGGGTGELFF. The CDR3, as DNA: TGTGCCAGCAGTGAAACTAGCGGGGGGGGAACCGGGGAGCTGTTTTTT.

The V gene is TRBV4-1, the J gene TRBJ2-1; 7 nucleotides agree with TRBD1. There are 15 residues in the CDR3. V dropped 3 bases and J dropped 2; count of bases not matched to a gene: 4. Looked up from germline, CDR1 is MGHRA and CDR2 is YSYEKL. CDR3 residues: CASSQGQITYNEQFF. CDR3 DNA: TGCGCCAGCAGCCAGGGACAGATCACCTACAATGAGCAGTTCTTC.

This sequence joins TRBV19 and TRBJ1-2, with D hard to call. This CDR3 has 13 residues. Germline values: CDR1 LNHDA, CDR2 SQIVND (reference sequence). V lost 6 bases, J lost 4 bases, and 12 bases lay in between. The CDR3: CASSPSLFYGYTF. The CDR3 DNA sequence: TGTGCCAGTAGCCCTTCCCTCTTCTATGGCTACACCTTC.